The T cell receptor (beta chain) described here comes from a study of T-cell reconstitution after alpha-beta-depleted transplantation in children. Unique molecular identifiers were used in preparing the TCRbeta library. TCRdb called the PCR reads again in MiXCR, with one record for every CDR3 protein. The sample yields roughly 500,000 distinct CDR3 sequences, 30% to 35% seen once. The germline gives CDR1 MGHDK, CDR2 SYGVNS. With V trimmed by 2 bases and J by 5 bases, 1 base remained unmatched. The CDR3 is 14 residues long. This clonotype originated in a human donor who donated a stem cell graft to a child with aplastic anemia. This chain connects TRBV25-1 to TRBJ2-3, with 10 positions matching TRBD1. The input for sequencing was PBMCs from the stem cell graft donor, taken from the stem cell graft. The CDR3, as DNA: TGTGCCAGCAGTGAAGGGACAGGGGTAGATACGCAGTATTTT. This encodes CASSEGTGVDTQYF. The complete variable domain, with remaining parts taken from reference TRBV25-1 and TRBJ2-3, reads EADIYQTPRYLVIGTGKKITLECSQTMGHDKMYWYQQDPGMELHLIHYSYGVNSTEKGDLSSESTVSRIRTEHFPLTLESARPSHTSQYLCASSEGTGVDTQYFGPGTRLTVL.